Shown below are 14 T cell receptor beta chains from a single sample sequenced in a study of blood T cells in healthy people across ages. It was with a sample-barcoded 5' primer and a J-beta primer mix that a second PCR of about 7 to 12 cycles was run. TCRdb processed the 5' RACE reads anew with MiXCR; each CDR3 protein has one entry. There are about 780,000 distinct CDR3 sequences in the sample; 46% occur only once, and 15% to 20% lies in the top ten. The source material was blood. These receptors originate from a man at least 80 years old in good health.

This clonotype was observed a few times. J is TRBJ1-1 and V is TRBV7-9; no firm D call. Germline loops: CDR1 SEHNR, CDR2 FQNEAQ (reference sequence). There are 17 residues in the CDR3. V was trimmed by 5 bases and J by 0 bases, leaving 19 bases between them. Here the CDR3 reads CASSPYRFSNMNTEAFF. The CDR3 nucleotides are TGTGCCAGCAGCCCCTACAGATTTAGCAACATGAACACTGAAGCTTTCTTT.

This clonotype was detected only a few times. The gene calls are TRBV20-1 and TRBJ2-7; D uncertain. Germline V gene lookup returns CDR1 DFQATT and CDR2 SNEGSKA (reference sequence). This CDR3 has 13 residues. The V end lost 5 bases, the J end lost 3 bases, and 14 bases lay between the germline ends. The CDR3 region is CSAPDGALYEQYF. The CDR3 DNA reads as TGCAGTGCTCCGGACGGTGCCCTCTACGAGCAGTACTTC.

The chain recombines TRBV4-2 with TRBJ2-1; D tentatively fits TRBD1 or TRBD2 (5 bases each). Germline lookup yields CDR1 LGHNA and CDR2 YNFKEQ. CDR3 size: 16 residues. The V gene lost 0 bases and the J gene lost 10 bases, with 19 bases spanning the gap. Here the CDR3 DNA reads TGTGCCAGCAGCCAAGATGTGGGGACCCATAATGAAGAGCAGTTCTTC. This codes for CASSQDVGTHNEEQFF.

This clonotype was recorded a few times. The chain has TRBV29-1 and TRBJ2-7; TRBD2 matches at 7 bases. Judging by the DNA end, TRBJ2-5 fits better; the J call may be wrong. Germline lookup yields CDR1 SQVTM and CDR2 ANQGSEA. This CDR3 is built from 13 residues. The CDR3 bases are TGCAGCGCCAAGGGAGGGGTCCTAGAGACCCAGTACTTC. It yields the protein CSAKGGVLETQYF.

The chain is built from TRBV5-6 and TRBJ2-1, with a possible D match to TRBD1 (5 bases). The CDR3 spans 13 residues. Trimming shortened V by 4 bases and J by 13 bases, and 18 bases separated the two germline ends. Germline CDR1 reads SGHDT; CDR2 reads YYEEEE. The CDR3 DNA reads as TGTGCCAGCAGCCGGACAAGCCAAGAGACCCAGTTCTTC. As protein: CASSRTSQETQFF. The full variable domain, with the rest looked up from reference TRBV5-6 and TRBJ2-1, is DAGVTQSPTHLIKTRGQQVTLRCSPKSGHDTVSWYQQALGQGPQFIFQYYEEEERQRGNFPDRFSGHQFPNYSSELNVNALLLGDSALYLCASSRTSQETQFFGPGTRLTVL.

The CDR3 DNA reads as TGCGCCAGCAGCTTGGATGGGACTACCTACACAGATACGCAGTATTTT. As protein: CASSLDGTTYTDTQYF. V and J are TRBV5-1 and TRBJ2-3; TRBD2 matches 7 bases. V gave up 0 bases and J gave up 2 bases; unmatched junction bases: 6. The CDR3 is 16 amino acids. Germline V CDR1 and CDR2: SGHRS, YFSETQ.

This chain connects TRBV12-3 or TRBV12-4 to TRBJ2-6; D tentatively reads TRBD1 or TRBD2 (6 bases each). Trimming cost V 6 bases and J 3 bases, with 15 bases left between them. This CDR3 contains 16 residues. CDR3 residues: CASSERGRSGANVLTF. CDR3 in DNA: TGTGCCAGCAGCGAAAGGGGGAGGAGTGGGGCCAACGTCCTGACTTTC.

The chain is built from TRBV3-1 and TRBJ2-1; D is possibly TRBD2 (6 bases). The CDR3 is made up of 17 amino acids. V lost 1 base to trimming and J lost 12 bases, with 25 bases between them. Germline V gene data show CDR1 as LGHDT and CDR2 as YNNKEL (reference sequence). CDR3 in amino acids: CASSQVPLGEASYGQFF. Here the CDR3 DNA reads TGTGCCAGCAGCCAAGTGCCCCTCGGGGAGGCATCCTACGGGCAGTTCTTC.

In this sample, this clonotype turned up a few times. V usage is TRBV7-8 and J usage is TRBJ1-4, with D hard to call. Per germline, CDR1 SGHVS and CDR2 FQNEAQ. The CDR3 extends over 15 amino acids. The germline V and J ends were trimmed by 2 bases and 3 bases, with 10 bases remaining between them. This CDR3 is CASSLSRASNEKLFF. Here the CDR3 DNA reads TGTGCCAGCAGCTTAAGTCGGGCTTCTAATGAAAAACTGTTTTTT.

DNA of the CDR3: TGTGCCAGCAGCGCGGACGGAGCCTACGAGCAGTACTTC. Its protein is CASSADGAYEQYF. V and J are TRBV11-2 and TRBJ2-7; D ambiguous. This CDR3 spans 13 amino acids. CDR1 is SGHAT and CDR2 is FQNNGV in the germline V gene. Trimming cost V 5 bases and J 2 bases, with 10 bases left between them. Combining the CDR3 with reference TRBV11-2 and TRBJ2-7 gives the whole variable domain EAGVAQSPRYKIIEKRQSVAFWCNPISGHATLYWYQQILGQGPKLLIQFQNNGVVDDSQLPKDRFSAERLKGVDSTLKIQPAKLEDSAVYLCASSADGAYEQYFGPGTRLTVT.

V usage is TRBV7-9 and J usage is TRBJ2-7; 9 bases agree with TRBD1. This CDR3 has 15 amino acids. Per germline, CDR1 SEHNR and CDR2 FQNEAQ (reference sequence). V trimming: 5 bases; J trimming: 3 bases; junction bases outside the gene matches: 8. In DNA, the CDR3 is TGTGCCAGCAGCCCTAAACAGGGGGCTTTCTACGAGCAGTACTTC. Translating it yields CASSPKQGAFYEQYF. The full variable domain, in which reference TRBV7-9 and TRBJ2-7 provide the parts outside the CDR3, is DTGVSQNPRHKITKRGQNVTFRCDPISEHNRLYWYRQTLGQGPEFLTYFQNEAQLEKSRLLSDRFSAERPKGSFSTLEIQRTEQGDSAMYLCASSPKQGAFYEQYFGPGTRLTVT.

This sequence joins TRBV25-1 and TRBJ1-2; D perhaps matches TRBD1 (6 bases). CDR3 size: 13 residues. Germline V lookup: CDR1 MGHDK, CDR2 SYGVNS. Trimming pared 7 bases from V and 8 bases from J, leaving 17 bases between. The CDR3 loop reads CASMRGTSAGYTF. DNA of the CDR3: TGTGCCAGCATGAGGGGGACGAGCGCCGGCTACACCTTC.

J is TRBJ2-7 and V is TRBV20-1; D uncertain. The germline V gene has CDR1 DFQATT and CDR2 SNEGSKA (reference sequence). V was trimmed by 4 bases and J by 2 bases, leaving 24 bases between them. The CDR3 totals 17 residues. The CDR3 nucleotides are TGCAGTGCTAAAGATAAACCCAGCCACCACCCAACCTACGAGCAGTACTTC. Translated, it gives CSAKDKPSHHPTYEQYF.

This clonotype was counted ten times or more. Being one base from a much bigger clone, this may be a read error. This chain's CDR3 is CASSVPGSNYEQYF. The CDR3 nucleotides read TGTGCCAGCAGTGTCCCCGGGAGTAACTACGAGCAGTACTTC. This chain joins TRBV12-3 or TRBV12-4 and TRBJ2-7, with D possibly being TRBD2 (6 bases). Trimming took 5 bases from V and 3 from J, leaving 14 bases between them. The CDR3 covers 14 residues.